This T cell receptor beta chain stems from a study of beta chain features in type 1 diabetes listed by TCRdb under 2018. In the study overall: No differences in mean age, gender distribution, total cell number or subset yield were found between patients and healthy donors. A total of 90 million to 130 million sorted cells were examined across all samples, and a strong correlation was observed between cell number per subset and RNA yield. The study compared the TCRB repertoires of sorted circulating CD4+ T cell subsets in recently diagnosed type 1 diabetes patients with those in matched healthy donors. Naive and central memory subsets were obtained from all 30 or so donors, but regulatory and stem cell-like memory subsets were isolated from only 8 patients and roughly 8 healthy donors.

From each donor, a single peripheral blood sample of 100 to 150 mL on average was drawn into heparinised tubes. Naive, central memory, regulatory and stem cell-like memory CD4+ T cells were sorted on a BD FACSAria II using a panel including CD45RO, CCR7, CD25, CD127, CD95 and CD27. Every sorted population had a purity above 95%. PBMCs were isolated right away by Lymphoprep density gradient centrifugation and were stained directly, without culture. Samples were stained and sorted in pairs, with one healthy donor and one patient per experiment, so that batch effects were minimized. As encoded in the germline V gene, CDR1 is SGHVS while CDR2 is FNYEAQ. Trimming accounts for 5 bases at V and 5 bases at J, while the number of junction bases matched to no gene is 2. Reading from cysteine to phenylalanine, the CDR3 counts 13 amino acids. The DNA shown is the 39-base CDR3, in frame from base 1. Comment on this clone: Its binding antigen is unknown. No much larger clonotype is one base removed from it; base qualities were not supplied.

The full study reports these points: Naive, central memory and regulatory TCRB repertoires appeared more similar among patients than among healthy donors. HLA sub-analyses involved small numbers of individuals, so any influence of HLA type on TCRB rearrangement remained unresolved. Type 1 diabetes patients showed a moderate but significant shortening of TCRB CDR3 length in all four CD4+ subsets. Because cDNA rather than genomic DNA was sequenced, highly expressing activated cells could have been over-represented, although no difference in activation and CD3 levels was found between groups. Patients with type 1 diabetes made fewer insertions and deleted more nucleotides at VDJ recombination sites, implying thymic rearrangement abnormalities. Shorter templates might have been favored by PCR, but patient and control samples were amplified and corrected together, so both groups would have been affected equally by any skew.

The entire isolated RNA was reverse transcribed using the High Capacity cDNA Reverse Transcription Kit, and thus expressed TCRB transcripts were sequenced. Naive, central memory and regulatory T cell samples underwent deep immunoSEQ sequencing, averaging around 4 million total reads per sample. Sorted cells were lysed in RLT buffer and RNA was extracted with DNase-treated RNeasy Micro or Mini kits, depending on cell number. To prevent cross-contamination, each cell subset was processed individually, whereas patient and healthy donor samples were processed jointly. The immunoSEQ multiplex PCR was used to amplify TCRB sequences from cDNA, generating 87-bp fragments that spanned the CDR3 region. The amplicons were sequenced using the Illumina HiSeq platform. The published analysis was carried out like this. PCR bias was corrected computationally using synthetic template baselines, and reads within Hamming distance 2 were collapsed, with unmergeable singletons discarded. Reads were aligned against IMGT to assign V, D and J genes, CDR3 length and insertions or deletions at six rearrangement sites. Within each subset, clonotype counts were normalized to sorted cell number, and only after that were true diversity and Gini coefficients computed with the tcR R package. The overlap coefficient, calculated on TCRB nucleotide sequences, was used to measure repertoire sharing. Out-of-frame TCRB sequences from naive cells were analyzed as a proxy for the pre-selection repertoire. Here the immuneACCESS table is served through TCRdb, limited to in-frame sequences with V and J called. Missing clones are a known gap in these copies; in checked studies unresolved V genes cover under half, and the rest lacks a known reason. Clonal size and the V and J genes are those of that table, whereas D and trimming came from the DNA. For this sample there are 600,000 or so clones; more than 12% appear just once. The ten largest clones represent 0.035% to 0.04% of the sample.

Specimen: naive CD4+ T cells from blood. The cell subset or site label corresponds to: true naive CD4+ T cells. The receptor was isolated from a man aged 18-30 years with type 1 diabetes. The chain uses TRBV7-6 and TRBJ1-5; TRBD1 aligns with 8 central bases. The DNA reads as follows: TGTGCCAGCAGCGCGGACAGGGATCAGCCCCAGCATTTT. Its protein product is CASSADRDQPQHF.